Included here is one T cell receptor (beta chain) sequence, with context. Its antigen is unknown. Base qualities are not recorded, but no much larger clone differs from it by a single base. The data were taken from a study of graft-versus-host responses after intestinal transplantation (dated by TCRdb to about 2021). Describing the broader study: The transplants that recipients got were multivisceral, liver-intestinal, or isolated intestinal. Anti-thymocyte globulin induction was given to all recipients, followed by maintenance tacrolimus and steroids for two to four years. Graft-versus-host and host-versus-graft alloreactive T cell clones were tracked in the graft, circulation and bone marrow after intestinal transplantation using bulk TCR-beta CDR3 sequencing. Alloreactive clones were identified by sequencing pre-transplant mixed lymphocyte reaction products and comparing these products with unstimulated pre-transplant donor and recipient T cells. Of the roughly 24 intestinal transplant recipients enrolled in the cohort, one of whom was a retransplant, a few patients without pretransplant specimens were excluded. Donor T cell macrochimerism was defined as a peak of at least 4% donor T cells among recipient peripheral blood mononuclear cells. Rather than going through the commercial service, samples from a few later patients were sequenced in-house on an Illumina MiSeq and processed with MiXCR. The research as a whole found: GvH clones turned up in recipient bone marrow, with some appearing earlier in ileal mucosa or blood, a pattern consistent with an intestinal mucosal origin. In the allografts of patients with donor T cell macrochimerism, GvH to HvG T cell clonal ratios were high. Early after transplant, peak levels of circulating GvH clones were found to be associated with declines in HvG clones. The conclusions were limited by the relatively low number and heterogeneity of the intestinal transplant patients.

The library was generated by the immunoSEQ multiplex PCR assay. For most patients, genomic DNA was isolated using the Qiagen DNeasy Blood and Tissue Kit and was shipped frozen to Adaptive Biotechnologies for TCR sequencing. For most patients, high-throughput TCR-beta CDR3 sequencing of genomic DNA was performed by Adaptive Biotechnologies. The authors' analysis ran thus. TCR sequencing data for roughly 20 patients were retrieved from Adaptive's ImmunoSEQ software; three other patients were processed with MiXCR and VDJtools. To correct CD4 versus CD8 sorting errors, any sequence found in both subsets at a frequency ratio below 5:1 was removed. CDR3 nucleotide sequences shared between donor and recipient were removed because the origin of such sequences could not be assigned. To be classed as alloreactive, a clone needed at least 2-fold expansion over unstimulated cells and a minimum CFSE-low frequency of 0.002% (template counts) or 0.001% (read counts). Clones detected in sequenced pre-transplant spleen, lymph node, or MLR CFSE-low populations of the donor or recipient were defined as mappable. Cumulative frequency of alloreactive clones was calculated as a percentage of all sequences weighted by copy number. TCRdb limited this immuneACCESS table to in-frame rearrangements with V and J called. A share of clones is missing; checked studies link under half to unresolved V genes, and the rest is unexplained. That table furnishes V, J and clone size, whereas the DNA furnished D and trimming. The sample records 100,000 or so clones, over 80% of which are singletons. The biggest ten clones account for 1.1% of the sample.

The CDR3 contains 12 residues, cysteine and phenylalanine counted. The DNA shown is the 36-base CDR3, in frame from base 1. Cut back by 0 bases and 12 bases, the V and J ends lie 8 bases apart. In the germline V gene, CDR1 corresponds to LGHNA and CDR2 to YSLEER. This sample's time point label indicates: cells obtained before transplantation from donor or recipient. CD3+CD4+ and CD3+CD8+ populations were FACS-sorted from unstimulated pre-transplant donor and recipient cells taken from spleen or lymph nodes. This receptor chain uses TRBV4-3 and TRBJ1-4, with the D gene not clear enough to name. This sequence was found in a human donor who was the organ donor for an intestinal transplant. Sequenced material: unstimulated CD8+ T cells sorted from spleen or lymph node cells, taken before transplant. The CDR3 is CASSQDGGELFF. The DNA sequence follows: TGCGCCAGCAGCCAAGATGGCGGAGAACTGTTTTTT.